These T cell receptor beta chains were read from a single sample in a study of T-cell memory formation after mild COVID-19. Each CDR3 protein is one row after TCRdb ran MiXCR on the 5' RACE reads. The data contain about 450,000 distinct CDR3 sequences, 20% to 25% of them seen just once; the ten biggest clones take up under 15%. The source material was PBMCs or a T cell subset sorted from them (not recorded which). These receptors all stem from an adult woman who had mild COVID-19 (a few samples of this study predate the infection). Cell type and time point are not known. Both conserved end residues are part of each CDR3. For some rows the clone size is stated as once, few or many, or as a class when expanded; others skip it.

>TRBJ2-7|13|TRBV7-2|few
CASSSGTGWKQYF
>TRBJ2-1|12|TRBV2|.
CASIRDVGEQFF
>TRBJ2-1|14|TRBV6-1|.
CASTLAVDYNEQFF
>TRBJ2-3|15|TRBV5-1|.
CASSLVLSSTDTQYF
>TRBJ2-2|17|TRBV7-9|few
CASSFPLAGDLGGELFF
>TRBJ1-5|16|TRBV18|.
CASSPPGSYSNQPQHF
>TRBJ2-3|14|TRBV5-4|few
CASSTAIRPNTQYF
>TRBJ2-3|11|TRBV12-3/TRBV12-4|.
CASSPGHTQYF
>TRBJ2-7|14|TRBV5-6|.
CDSSLGTGIHEQYF
>TRBJ1-4|16|TRBV6-6|.
CASSYGGGPTNEKLFF
>TRBJ2-7|14|TRBV5-5|.
CASSPWTGNSEQYF
>TRBJ2-7|17|TRBV7-2|.
CASSLAGQGRGSYEQYF
>TRBJ2-2|14|TRBV18|.
CASSPWDGTGELFF
>TRBJ2-7|15|TRBV18|few
CASSPRLGGGGEQYF
>TRBJ2-3|20|TRBV4-3|few
CASSQDPPLGLAGDTDTQYF
>TRBJ2-2|14|TRBV30|.
CALYPRGGGGELFF
>TRBJ2-5|13|TRBV7-6|few
CASSYLVQETQYF
>TRBJ1-2|15|TRBV14|.
CASSQAGTGGPGYTF
>TRBJ2-3|15|TRBV7-2|.
CASSPQHLGTDTQYF
>TRBJ2-7|13|TRBV20-1|few
CSATDRNSYEQYF
>TRBJ2-7|15|TRBV6-1|.
CASSAGQGLLYEQYF
>TRBJ1-1|13|TRBV24-1|.
CATSDPGNTEAFF
>TRBJ1-5|15|TRBV6-5|few
CASSYSQGLDQPQHF